This T cell receptor beta chain stems from a study of blood T cell repertoires in COVID-19. Whole-study context: Some COVID-19 samples were acute and others convalescent; all came from the United States, Italy and Spain. From T cells, B-cell-depleted T cells, or PBMCs came the material, which was cDNA or gDNA.

The CDR3 is made up of 15 amino acids. The J segment lost 1 base and the V segment lost 2 bases, leaving 5 bases of the junction unmatched. CDR1 is MNHEY and CDR2 is SVGEGT in the germline V gene. Sequencing used immunoSEQ multiplex PCR; TCRdb keeps in-frame clones, though not all of them. The sample lists tens of thousands of clones, around 86% occurring once. The TCR comes from a human donor in a cohort sampled during active COVID-19. The V gene is TRBV6-2 or TRBV6-3, the J gene TRBJ2-7; the match to TRBD1 covers 7 bases. The sequencing input was peripheral blood. This CDR3 is CASSYEGARSYEQYF. For the CDR3, the DNA is TGTGCCAGCAGTTACGAGGGGGCTAGGTCCTACGAGCAGTACTTC.